A selection of T cell receptor beta chains follows, all from one sample in a study of T cell responses to AZD1222 COVID-19 vaccine. Produced via immunoSEQ multiplex PCR; TCRdb's table is partial and in-frame only. Of about 120,000 clones listed, more than 80% are singletons. Material: peripheral blood, obtained on day 0 of AZD1222 vaccination. The receptor set was obtained from an adult in good health. Each CDR3 is given with its conserved first and last residue. A D gene is named only where the DNA matches it firmly. Clone sizes are given selectively: once, few, many, or a class where the clone is expanded.

J gene | D gene | clone size | V gene | CDR3 protein | CDR3 DNA
TRBJ1-1 | . | . | TRBV18 | CASLRGTERNTEAFF | TGTGCCAGCTTGCGAGGGACGGAAAGGAACACTGAAGCTTTCTTT
TRBJ1-1 | . | . | TRBV19 | CASMAGAFEAFF | TGTGCCAGTATGGCTGGGGCGTTTGAAGCTTTCTTT
TRBJ1-5 | TRBD1 | . | TRBV19 | CASSLQGTGNQPQHF | TGTGCCAGTAGTCTACAGGGGACCGGCAATCAGCCCCAGCATTTT
TRBJ1-4 | . | . | TRBV6-2/TRBV6-3 | CASSWDNLYNEKLFF | TGTGCCAGCAGTTGGGACAACTTATATAATGAAAAACTGTTTTTT
TRBJ2-7 | TRBD1 | . | TRBV2 | CASSLQGGIHEQYF | TGTGCCAGCAGTCTACAGGGGGGAATCCACGAGCAGTACTTC
TRBJ1-5 | . | . | TRBV7-9 | CASSDVNQPQHF | TGTGCCAGCAGCGACGTCAATCAGCCCCAGCATTTT
TRBJ2-3 | . | . | TRBV24-1 | CATSESTDTQYF | TGTGCCACCAGTGAAAGCACAGATACGCAGTATTTT
TRBJ1-1 | . | . | TRBV19 | CASSIALNTEAFF | TGTGCCAGTAGTATCGCCTTGAACACTGAAGCTTTCTTT
TRBJ2-6 | . | . | TRBV6-5 | CATRPPGANVLTF | TGTGCCACCCGTCCTCCTGGGGCCAACGTCCTGACTTTC
TRBJ2-7 | . | . | TRBV27 | CASSSSPDPDHEQYF | TGTGCCAGCAGTTCCTCCCCGGACCCCGACCACGAGCAGTACTTC
TRBJ2-1 | . | . | TRBV10-3 | CAIRGTDNEQFF | TGTGCCATCAGGGGGACGGACAATGAGCAGTTCTTC
TRBJ1-2 | . | . | TRBV28 | CASSPWGANYGYTF | TGTGCCAGCAGTCCCTGGGGGGCCAACTATGGCTACACCTTC
TRBJ1-2 | . | . | TRBV5-1 | CASSLEAGSGYTF | TGCGCCAGCAGCTTGGAGGCAGGGAGTGGCTACACCTTC
TRBJ1-1 | TRBD1 | . | TRBV29-1 | CSVGVGQVNTEAFF | TGCAGCGTTGGGGTCGGACAGGTGAACACTGAAGCTTTCTTT
TRBJ1-5 | . | . | TRBV5-8 | CASSLWQNNQPQHF | TGTGCCAGCAGCTTGTGGCAGAACAATCAGCCCCAGCATTTT
TRBJ1-2 | . | . | TRBV7-9 | CASSFILPRASGNF | TGTGCCAGCAGCTTCATCTTGCCCCGGGCCTCGGGAAACTTC
TRBJ2-7 | . | . | TRBV30 | CAWSVEGGSYEQYF | TGTGCCTGGAGTGTGGAGGGCGGTTCCTACGAGCAGTACTTC
TRBJ2-7 | TRBD1 | . | TRBV30 | CACWTGNTYEQYF | TGTGCCTGCTGGACAGGTAATACCTACGAGCAGTACTTC
TRBJ1-2 | TRBD1 | . | TRBV5-6 | CASSFPHSRGFGYTF | TGTGCCAGCAGCTTTCCCCACAGCAGGGGGTTTGGCTACACCTTC
TRBJ1-6 | . | . | TRBV6-5 | CASTRTPYNSPLHF | TGTGCCAGCACCAGGACACCCTATAATTCACCCCTCCACTTT
TRBJ2-6 | . | . | TRBV18 | CASSSASGANVLTF | TGTGCCAGCTCATCAGCCTCTGGGGCCAACGTCCTGACTTTC
TRBJ1-5 | . | . | TRBV6-1 | CASSEPSTPNQPQHF | TGTGCCAGCAGTGAACCTTCGACCCCCAATCAGCCCCAGCATTTT
TRBJ2-7 | TRBD1 | . | TRBV27 | CASSFYIGSGKGARSYEQYF | TGTGCCAGCAGTTTTTACATCGGGTCGGGAAAGGGGGCGAGGTCCTACGAGCAGTACTTC
TRBJ2-5 | . | . | TRBV28 | CASSLKLGETQYF | TGTGCCAGCAGTCTGAAACTCGGGGAGACCCAGTACTTC
TRBJ1-2 | . | . | TRBV5-1 | CANLGSTMAGTF | TGCGCCAACCTGGGGAGTACTATGGCTGGCACCTTC
TRBJ1-1 | TRBD1 | few | TRBV19 | CASSKMPGQGEAFF | TGTGCCAGTAGTAAAATGCCGGGACAGGGGGAAGCTTTCTTT
TRBJ2-1 | . | few | TRBV7-2 | CASSRRLGGNEQFF | TGTGCCAGCAGCCGCAGGTTGGGGGGCAATGAGCAGTTCTTC
TRBJ2-5 | TRBD2 | . | TRBV7-8 | CASQGLAGGTQYF | TGTGCCAGCCAAGGACTAGCGGGGGGGACCCAGTACTTC
TRBJ2-7 | TRBD1 | . | TRBV20-1 | CSASPGQTIYEQYF | TGCAGTGCTAGTCCGGGACAGACGATCTACGAGCAGTACTTC
TRBJ2-7 | . | . | TRBV6-6 | CASTRAPRGRPTREQYF | TGTGCCAGCACTCGGGCCCCCCGAGGGAGGCCCACGCGGGAGCAGTACTTC
TRBJ2-7 | TRBD1 | . | TRBV29-1 | CSVTPGQGGEQYF | TGCAGCGTGACCCCGGGACAGGGGGGGGAGCAGTACTTC
TRBJ2-2 | . | . | TRBV7-6 | CASSFFGIRGELFF | TGTGCCAGCAGCTTCTTCGGCATTCGGGGGGAGCTGTTTTTT
TRBJ2-5 | . | . | TRBV10-3 | CAISESRRQKQETQYF | TGTGCCATCAGTGAGTCGAGGAGACAGAAGCAAGAGACCCAGTACTTC
TRBJ1-2 | . | once | TRBV19 | CASSISANYGYTF | TGTGCCAGTAGTATAAGTGCTAACTATGGCTACACCTTC
TRBJ2-7 | . | . | TRBV27 | CASSPSQGYEQYF | TGTGCCAGCAGTCCGTCACAGGGATACGAGCAGTACTTC
TRBJ1-5 | . | once | TRBV15 | CATSRDSRRGSNQPQHF | TGTGCCACCAGCAGAGATAGTCGGCGAGGTAGCAATCAGCCCCAGCATTTT
TRBJ1-6 | . | . | TRBV10-3 | CATMTPDSPLHF | TGTGCCACGATGACCCCGGATTCACCCCTCCACTTT
TRBJ2-2 | . | . | TRBV28 | CASSFRGVTGELFF | TGTGCCAGCAGTTTCAGGGGTGTCACCGGGGAGCTGTTTTTT
TRBJ1-1 | . | . | TRBV27 | CASSLSIQVGDSEAFF | TGTGCCAGCAGTTTATCGATACAGGTGGGGGATTCTGAAGCTTTCTTT
TRBJ1-2 | . | . | TRBV29-1 | CSVQIDRLEGYTF | TGCAGCGTCCAAATCGACAGGCTGGAGGGCTACACCTTC
TRBJ2-3 | . | . | TRBV30 | CAWSPLSGVTDTQYF | TGTGCCTGGAGTCCCCTTTCAGGGGTTACAGATACGCAGTATTTT
TRBJ2-3 | . | . | TRBV19 | CASRKPSTDTQYF | TGTGCCAGTAGAAAACCTAGCACAGATACGCAGTATTTT
TRBJ1-5 | TRBD1 | . | TRBV28 | CAGEPRGRGENQPQHF | TGTGCCGGGGAGCCCAGGGGGCGCGGAGAAAATCAGCCCCAGCATTTT
TRBJ1-2 | TRBD1 | . | TRBV7-9 | CASSSGQGGLYGYTF | TGTGCCAGCAGCTCCGGACAGGGGGGGCTGTATGGCTACACCTTC
TRBJ2-5 | . | . | TRBV6-5 | CASRAGTQAIQYF | TGTGCCAGCAGAGCCGGGACCCAGGCCATCCAGTACTTC
TRBJ2-5 | . | . | TRBV5-1 | CASKGSRQETQYF | TGCGCCAGCAAAGGGTCTCGCCAAGAGACCCAGTACTTC
TRBJ1-2 | . | . | TRBV7-3 | CASSLTPGQSDGYTF | TGTGCCAGCAGCTTAACCCCCGGACAGTCGGACGGCTACACCTTC
TRBJ2-7 | . | . | TRBV5-1 | CASTGDAPYEQYF | TGCGCCAGCACCGGGGACGCACCCTACGAGCAGTACTTC
TRBJ1-2 | . | once | TRBV18 | CASSPSGTLGEGYTF | TGTGCCAGCTCACCCTCCGGGACACTGGGCGAGGGCTACACCTTC
TRBJ1-1 | . | . | TRBV10-3 | CAISVGGDTEAFF | TGTGCCATCAGCGTTGGGGGGGACACTGAAGCTTTCTTT